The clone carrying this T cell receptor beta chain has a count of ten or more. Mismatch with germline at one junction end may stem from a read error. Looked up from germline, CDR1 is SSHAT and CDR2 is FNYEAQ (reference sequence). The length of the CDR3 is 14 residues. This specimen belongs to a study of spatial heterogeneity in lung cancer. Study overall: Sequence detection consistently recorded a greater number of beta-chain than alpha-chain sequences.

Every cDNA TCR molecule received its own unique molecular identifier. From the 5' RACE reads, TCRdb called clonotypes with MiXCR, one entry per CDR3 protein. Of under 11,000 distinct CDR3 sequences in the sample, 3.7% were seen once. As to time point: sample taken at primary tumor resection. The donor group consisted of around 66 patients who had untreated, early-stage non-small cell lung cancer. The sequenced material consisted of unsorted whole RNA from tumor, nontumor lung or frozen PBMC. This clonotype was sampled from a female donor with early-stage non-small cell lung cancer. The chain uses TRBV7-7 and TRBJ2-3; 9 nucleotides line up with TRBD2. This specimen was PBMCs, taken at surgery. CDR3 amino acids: CASSLDSGGDTQYF. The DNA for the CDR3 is TGTGCTAGCAGCTTGGATAGCGGGGGAGATACGCAGTATTTT.